These T cell receptor beta chains were read from a single sample in a study of blood T cells in healthy people across ages. TCRdb processed the 5' RACE reads anew with MiXCR; each CDR3 protein has one entry. The table includes 650,000 or so distinct CDR3 sequences, roughly half detected once. The sequencing sample was made of blood. Receptor source: an elderly woman in good health. CDR3s include the opening cysteine and the closing phenylalanine or tryptophan. The D gene is left open where the match is weak. Clone sizes are given selectively: once, few, many, or a class where the clone is expanded.

clone_size | d_call | j_call | v_call | cdr3_nt | cdr3_aa
. | . | TRBJ2-2 | TRBV5-6 | TGTGCCAGCAGCTTCGGAAGGCTGAACACCGGGGAGCTGTTTTTT | CASSFGRLNTGELFF
many | . | TRBJ2-7 | TRBV5-1 | TGCGCCAGCAGCCCCAGGACACTTTTCTTAACCTACGAGCAGTACTTC | CASSPRTLFLTYEQYF
many | . | TRBJ2-1 | TRBV20-1 | TGCAGTGCTAACCTAGCGCCTTACAATGAGCAGTTCTTC | CSANLAPYNEQFF
. | . | TRBJ2-1 | TRBV9 | TGTGCCAGCAGCGTAGAGGCGGGACTGACACATGAGCAGTTCTTC | CASSVEAGLTHEQFF
many | TRBD1 | TRBJ2-1 | TRBV20-1 | TGCAGTGCTACCCCCGGGACAGGGACGGGTGAGCAGTTCTTC | CSATPGTGTGEQFF
few | . | TRBJ2-2 | TRBV5-1 | TGCGCCAGCAGCTTGGCCAAAGGAGGGGACACCGGGGAGCTGTTTTTT | CASSLAKGGDTGELFF
. | TRBD2 | TRBJ2-3 | TRBV29-1 | TGCAGCGTTGAGGCTAGCGGGGCAGATACGCAGTATTTT | CSVEASGADTQYF
few | . | TRBJ1-5 | TRBV18 | TGTGCCAGCTCACAGCCCAATCAGCCCCAGCATTTT | CASSQPNQPQHF
few | . | TRBJ2-2 | TRBV5-1 | TGCGCCAGCAGGGCGGGACCTACCGGGGAGCTGTTTTTT | CASRAGPTGELFF
. | . | TRBJ2-2 | TRBV5-1 | TGCGCCAGCAGCCCGCTTAGGGTCGGGGAGCTGTTTTTT | CASSPLRVGELFF
. | . | TRBJ2-3 | TRBV21-1 | TGTGCCAGCACCACTAGCGGGGGGACAGATACGCAGTATTTT | CASTTSGGTDTQYF
. | . | TRBJ2-3 | TRBV6-5 | TGTGCCAGCAGAAACGGGGGCACAGATACGCAGTATTTT | CASRNGGTDTQYF
few | . | TRBJ1-2 | TRBV27 | TGTGCCAGCAGTCCTCCAAACTCAGGGGCTTATGGCTACACCTTC | CASSPPNSGAYGYTF
. | TRBD2 | TRBJ2-7 | TRBV3-1 | TGTGCCAGCAGCCAACCAGGGACTAGCGAGCAGTACTTC | CASSQPGTSEQYF
few | . | TRBJ1-4 | TRBV3-1 | TGTGCCAGCAGCCCGGGGTGGGGTAATGAAAAACTGTTTTTT | CASSPGWGNEKLFF
. | . | TRBJ1-6 | TRBV20-1 | TGCAGTACTCTTCCTTCGTACCTGAGGACCTATAATTCACCCCTCCACTTT | CSTLPSYLRTYNSPLHF
. | . | TRBJ1-4 | TRBV10-3 | TGTGCCATCAGTGAGTGGGGGGAGAAGGAAAAACTGTTTTTT | CAISEWGEKEKLFF
many | . | TRBJ2-3 | TRBV29-1 | TGCAGCGTTGCCCCCACAGATACGCAGTATTTT | CSVAPTDTQYF
. | . | TRBJ2-1 | TRBV5-1 | TGCGCCAGCAGCTCTGCTCCGGGACTTTCCTACAATGAGCAGTTCTTC | CASSSAPGLSYNEQFF
. | TRBD2 | TRBJ2-3 | TRBV10-2 | TGCGCCAGCAACCGACTAGCGGGGGGGGCAGATACGCAGTATTTT | CASNRLAGGADTQYF
many | TRBD2 | TRBJ2-3 | TRBV7-9 | TGTGCCAGCAGCTTACTGGGACTAGAAACAGATACGCAGTATTTT | CASSLLGLETDTQYF
many | TRBD1 | TRBJ2-4 | TRBV20-1 | TGCAGTGCTAGCTCAAGGACAGGGATGGACATTCAGTACTTC | CSASSRTGMDIQYF
few | TRBD1 | TRBJ1-6 | TRBV18 | TGTGCCAGCTCACCGACAGGGGGAAATTCACCCCTCCACTTT | CASSPTGGNSPLHF
. | TRBD2 | TRBJ2-4 | TRBV12-3/TRBV12-4 | TGTGCCAGCAGTTTATGGCCTAGCGGGAGAGAGCAGTACTTC | CASSLWPSGREQYF
. | TRBD1 | TRBJ2-7 | TRBV20-1 | TGCAGTGCTAGAGATTTTAAGGGGGCCCACTCCTACGAGCAGTACTTC | CSARDFKGAHSYEQYF
few | TRBD1 | TRBJ1-5 | TRBV29-1 | TGCAGCGTTGAAGACAGGCAGGGGGGAAGTCAGCCCCAGCATTTT | CSVEDRQGGSQPQHF
. | TRBD2 | TRBJ2-7 | TRBV3-1 | TGTGCCAGCAGCTCGCTTACTAGCGGTCGGACCTACGAGCAGTACTTC | CASSSLTSGRTYEQYF
. | . | TRBJ2-4 | TRBV28 | TGTGCCAGCAGTTTCGTCAAAAACATTCAGTACTTC | CASSFVKNIQYF
. | TRBD1 | TRBJ1-4 | TRBV7-2 | TGTGCCAGCAGTTACGGGGGACAGGGTAATGAAAAACTGTTTTTT | CASSYGGQGNEKLFF
once | . | TRBJ2-1 | TRBV7-2 | TGTGCCAGCAGCTTAGCGCCAGCATCTAATGAGCAGTTCTTC | CASSLAPASNEQFF
. | TRBD1 | TRBJ2-2 | TRBV28 | TGTGCCAGCAGTCCGGACAGGACAACTACCGGGGAGCTGTTTTTT | CASSPDRTTTGELFF
. | TRBD1 | TRBJ2-5 | TRBV7-6 | TGTGCCAGCAGCTTGGGGACAGGGTGGCAAGAGACCCAGTACTTC | CASSLGTGWQETQYF
many | . | TRBJ2-5 | TRBV12-3/TRBV12-4 | TGTGCCAGCAGCCCCCCACAGTTACAAGAGACCCAGTACTTC | CASSPPQLQETQYF
few | TRBD1 | TRBJ1-5 | TRBV28 | TGTGCCAGCAGTTCTCTCTACTACAGGACAGGGGCGCAGCCCCAGCATTTT | CASSSLYYRTGAQPQHF
. | . | TRBJ2-3 | TRBV12-3/TRBV12-4 | TGTGCCAGCAGTTCGACCAGGGAGGATGACACAGATACGCAGTATTTT | CASSSTREDDTDTQYF
once | TRBD1 | TRBJ2-1 | TRBV20-1 | TGCAGTGCTAACCGGTGGACAGGGAACAAGAATGGGCAGTTCTTC | CSANRWTGNKNGQFF